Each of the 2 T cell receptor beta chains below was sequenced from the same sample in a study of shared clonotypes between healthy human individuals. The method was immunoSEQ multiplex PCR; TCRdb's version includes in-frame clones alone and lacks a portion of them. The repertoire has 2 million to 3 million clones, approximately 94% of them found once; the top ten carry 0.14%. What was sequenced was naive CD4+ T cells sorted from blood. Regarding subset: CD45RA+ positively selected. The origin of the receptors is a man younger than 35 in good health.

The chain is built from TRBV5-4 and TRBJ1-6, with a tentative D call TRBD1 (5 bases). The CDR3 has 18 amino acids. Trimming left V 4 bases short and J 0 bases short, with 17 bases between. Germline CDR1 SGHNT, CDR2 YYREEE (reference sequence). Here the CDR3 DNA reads TGTGCCAGCAGCCTCGGGGCAGCCCGAAGCTCCTATAATTCACCCCTCCACTTT. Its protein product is CASSLGAARSSYNSPLHF.

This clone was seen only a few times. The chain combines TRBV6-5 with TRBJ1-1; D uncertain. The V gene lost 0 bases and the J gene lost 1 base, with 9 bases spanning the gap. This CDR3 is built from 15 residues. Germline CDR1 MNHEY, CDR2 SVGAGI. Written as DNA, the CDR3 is TGTGCCAGCAGTTACTCGGGCATAAAGAACACTGAAGCTTTCTTT. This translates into CASSYSGIKNTEAFF.